This T cell receptor beta chain originates from a study of T cell clones after liver transplantation. Whole-study context: Standard immunosuppression, with no induction, continued until 12-24 months after transplant. Study results and caveats: A significant post-transplant drop in circulating graft-donor-reactive CD4 TCRbeta sequences occurred in most of the 8 subjects. These preliminary findings come from unstandardized post-transplant sampling times.

Trimming took 1 base from V and 8 from J, leaving 9 bases between them. Germline V gene lookup returns CDR1 SGHRS and CDR2 YFSETQ. The CDR3 is made up of 12 amino acids. Note on this clone: Its antigen is undetermined.

The repertoire was sequenced with immunoSEQ multiplex PCR; TCRdb's copy has only in-frame clones and lacks some. The data hold roughly 100,000 clones, with about 86% observed a single time. The sequenced sample was CD4+ T cells from blood, obtained approximately 50 months after liver transplant. The TCR originated in a human patient who received a liver transplant. Some T cells may be graft donor cells. V and J are TRBV5-1 and TRBJ1-2; a weak D match, TRBD1 (5 bases). The CDR3 nucleotides are TGCGCCAGCAGCTTGTCCAGGGACGGCTACACCTTC. It codes for CASSLSRDGYTF.